This T cell receptor (beta chain) was retrieved from a study of T cell changes during pregnancy in multiple sclerosis. Sequencing used immunoSEQ multiplex PCR; TCRdb keeps in-frame clones, though not all of them. The sample shows about 40,000 clones, about nine tenths of them seen only once. The sample in question was CD4+ T cells from peripheral blood mononuclear cells, obtained in the third trimester of pregnancy. This clonotype originated in a female donor in good health, enrolled as a control in a pregnancy study.

The CDR3 spells CASSPTQGFTEAFF. The CDR3 region has the DNA TGTGCCAGCAGCCCAACACAGGGCTTCACTGAAGCTTTCTTT. The V gene is TRBV5-6, the J gene TRBJ1-1; the D gene is possibly TRBD1 (6 bases). Trimming stripped 4 bases from V and 4 bases from J, with 14 bases between. The germline gives CDR1 SGHDT, CDR2 YYEEEE. The CDR3 loop spans 14 amino acids.